This entry lists 12 T cell receptor beta chains sequenced from one sample in a study of T cells in localized non-small cell lung cancer (dated by TCRdb to the early 2020s). The receptor library was made with the immunoSEQ multiplex PCR assay. TCRdb carries this immuneACCESS record with in-frame sequences only. Its versions omit some clonotypes, under half of them owing to an unresolved V gene in the studies checked, with the rest unexplained. The sample table holds some 71,000 clones, of which roughly four fifths were seen once. Of the sample, about 13% falls within the top ten clones. The sample consisted of peripheral blood, taken before any cancer treatment. The receptors here all came from a female donor over 55 with stage I lung adenocarcinoma.

A single count supports this clone. The chain couples TRBV11-2 to TRBJ1-1, with 8 bases identical to TRBD1. Looked up from germline, CDR1 is SGHAT and CDR2 is FQNNGV. The trim removed 1 base at V and 5 bases at J, leaving 12 bases unmatched. This CDR3 has 17 residues. The CDR3 bases are TGTGCCAGCAGCTTAGGTCGGGACAGGACAGTTAGAACTGAAGCTTTCTTT. It codes for CASSLGRDRTVRTEAFF. The full variable domain, in which reference TRBV11-2 and TRBJ1-1 provide the parts outside the CDR3, is EAGVAQSPRYKIIEKRQSVAFWCNPISGHATLYWYQQILGQGPKLLIQFQNNGVVDDSQLPKDRFSAERLKGVDSTLKIQPAKLEDSAVYLCASSLGRDRTVRTEAFFGQGTRLTVV.

There are a few counts of this clone. This CDR3 reads CASRDGVVGNQPQHF. The CDR3 coding sequence is TGTGCCAGCAGGGACGGGGTCGTGGGAAATCAGCCCCAGCATTTT. The chain is built from TRBV2 and TRBJ1-5; D not resolved. CDR3 length: 15 amino acids. The germline CDR1 and CDR2 sequences are SNHLY and FYNNEI. With 6 bases removed from V and 4 bases from J, the gap between germline ends came to 16 bases.

The sample holds one count of this clone. One end of the junction does not line up with germline, which may come from a read error. The chain links TRBV7-7 to TRBJ2-2; D uncertain. Germline CDR1 SSHAT, CDR2 FNYEAQ (reference sequence). The CDR3 has 13 residues. CDR3 nucleotide sequence: TGTGCTAGCAGCTTAGAGAGGCTCGGGGAGCTGTTTTTT. Its protein is CASSLERLGELFF.

The chain couples TRBV11-2 to TRBJ1-1; D remains ambiguous. The CDR3 runs to 14 residues. Germline lookup yields CDR1 SGHAT and CDR2 FQNNGV. V was pared by 5 bases and J by 11 bases, with 21 bases between. The CDR3 nucleotides are TGTGCCAGCAGCCCGGCCGGCTACCCTACGGGGGCTTTCTTT. As protein: CASSPAGYPTGAFF.

The chain recombines TRBV30 with TRBJ2-3, with 13 bases lining up with TRBD2. The CDR3 extends over 17 amino acids. Germline CDR1 GTSNPN, CDR2 SVGIG (reference sequence). V was clipped by 0 bases and J by 4 bases; unmatched bases: 7. This CDR3 is CAWSVLRTSGGPDTQYF. The DNA of the CDR3 is TGTGCCTGGAGTGTGTTGCGGACTAGCGGGGGCCCAGATACGCAGTATTTT.

In this sample, this clone turned up once. J is TRBJ2-2 and V is TRBV9; 10 bases are shared with TRBD2. The CDR3 has 15 residues. CDR1 and CDR2 from the germline V gene are SGDLS and YYNGEE. The V gene end was trimmed by 0 bases and the J gene end by 6 bases; junction bases not matched to a gene: 2. The CDR3 is CASSVVTSGAGELFF. CDR3 bases: TGTGCCAGCAGCGTAGTAACTAGCGGGGCCGGGGAGCTGTTTTTT.

V and J are TRBV27 and TRBJ1-6; no definite D call. V was cut by 3 bases and J by 3 bases, with 0 bases left in between. This CDR3 contains 12 residues. The V gene's germline CDR1 is MNHEY and CDR2 SMNVEV (reference sequence). CDR3 region: CASSFYNSPLHF. The CDR3 DNA reads as TGTGCCAGCAGTTTCTATAATTCACCCCTCCACTTT.

DNA of the CDR3: TGTGCCAGCAGCCTCCCGGGAGCCTCCTACAATGAGCAGTTCTTC. Its translation is CASSLPGASYNEQFF. The chain joins TRBV7-9 to TRBJ2-1; TRBD2 might be the D (6 bases). Germline lookup yields CDR1 SEHNR and CDR2 FQNEAQ (reference sequence). This CDR3 is built from 15 residues. V dropped 5 bases and J dropped 0 bases, with 11 bases sitting between them.

This chain uses TRBV9 with TRBJ2-2, with 7 bases lining up with TRBD1. The CDR3 has 14 amino acids. The germline V gene encodes CDR1 SGDLS and CDR2 YYNGEE. V trimming: 3 bases; J trimming: 4 bases; junction bases outside the gene matches: 3. CDR3 region: CASSADRVTGELFF. CDR3 nucleotides: TGTGCCAGCAGCGCCGACAGGGTCACCGGGGAGCTGTTTTTT.

This clone was seen a few times. The rearrangement links TRBV2 to TRBJ2-5, with TRBD2 matching over 7 bases. The CDR3 is made up of 16 amino acids. With V trimmed by 6 bases and J by 4 bases, 14 bases remained unmatched. CDR1 SNHLY and CDR2 FYNNEI come from the germline V gene. The CDR3 DNA reads as TGTGCCAGCAGCGGAGCGGGACGCGGGGTGGGAGAGACCCAGTACTTC. Amino acid sequence: CASSGAGRGVGETQYF. The full variable domain, completed using reference TRBV2 and TRBJ2-5, is EPEVTQTPSHQVTQMGQEVILRCVPISNHLYFYWYRQILGQKVEFLVSFYNNEISEKSEIFDDQFSVERPDGSNFTLKIRSTKLEDSAMYFCASSGAGRGVGETQYFGPGTRLLVL.

V is TRBV6-1 and J is TRBJ1-2, with TRBD1 matching over 7 bases. The CDR3 loop spans 13 amino acids. The V and J ends lost 6 bases and 8 bases, in that order; junction bases with no gene match: 9. Per germline, CDR1 MNHNS and CDR2 SASEGT. CDR3: CASSATGTRGYTF. The CDR3 coding sequence is TGTGCCAGCAGCGCGACAGGGACTCGGGGCTACACCTTC.

The genes are TRBV19 and TRBJ1-2; D is perhaps TRBD1 (5 bases). V was pared by 8 bases and J by 7 bases, with 8 bases between. The CDR3 extends over 10 amino acids. CDR1 is LNHDA and CDR2 is SQIVND in the germline V gene (reference sequence). CDR3 sequence (DNA): TGTGCCAGTCGCGGGGGTGGCTACACCTTC. It specifies CASRGGGYTF.